The 20 T cell receptor beta chains given below trace back to one sample, sequenced in a study of blood T cell repertoires in COVID-19. Sequenced by immunoSEQ multiplex PCR; TCRdb stores in-frame clones only, minus some. The data hold about 190,000 clones, with around 90% observed a single time. Material for sequencing was peripheral blood. Source of these receptors: a man aged 50 to 59 with acute or convalescent COVID-19.

This clone was detected only a few times. The gene calls are TRBV15 and TRBJ2-7; 12 bases align to TRBD2. Germline V gene sequence: CDR1 LNHNV, CDR2 YYDKDF (reference sequence). The CDR3 loop spans 17 amino acids. V shed 2 bases and J 7 bases; nucleotides not matched to a gene: 12. CDR3 in amino acids: CATSRTGLAGLYVEQYF. The CDR3 nucleotides read TGTGCCACCAGCAGAACAGGACTAGCGGGGCTCTACGTGGAGCAGTACTTC. Combining the CDR3 with reference TRBV15 and TRBJ2-7 gives the whole variable domain DAMVIQNPRYQVTQFGKPVTLSCSQTLNHNVMYWYQQKSSQAPKLLFHYYDKDFNNEADTPDNFQSRRPNTSFCFLDIRSPGLGDTAMYLCATSRTGLAGLYVEQYFGPGTRLTVT.

In its sample, this clone was seen a few times. The chain uses TRBV27 and TRBJ2-3; 7 bases are shared with TRBD1. CDR1 is MNHEY, CDR2 SMNVEV, per germline (reference sequence). CDR3 length equals 15 residues. The J segment lost 2 bases and the V segment lost 5 bases, leaving 7 bases of the junction unmatched. CDR3 amino acids: CASSTPTGFTDTQYF. The CDR3 DNA sequence: TGTGCCAGCAGTACCCCGACAGGGTTCACAGATACGCAGTATTTT.

DNA of the CDR3: TGTGCCAGCAGTTTGCCGGGGAGCTCCTACAATGAGCAGTTCTTC. Amino acids: CASSLPGSSYNEQFF. The chain links TRBV28 to TRBJ2-1, with TRBD2 as a possible D gene (5 bases). CDR1 is MDHEN, CDR2 SYDVKM, per germline. CDR3 length: 15 amino acids. Between the trimmed V and J ends, which lost 3 bases and 0 bases, there was a span of 9 bases. The full variable domain, its missing parts supplied by reference TRBV28 and TRBJ2-1, is DVKVTQSSRYLVKRTGEKVFLECVQDMDHENMFWYRQDPGLGLRLIYFSYDVKMKEKGDIPEGYSVSREKKERFSLILESASTNQTSMYLCASSLPGSSYNEQFFGPGTRLTVL.

The chain couples TRBV7-3 to TRBJ2-2; the D gene is possibly TRBD2 (5 bases). Germline lookup yields CDR1 SGHTA and CDR2 FQGTGA. The CDR3 contains 15 residues. V was pared by 6 bases and J by 4 bases, with 15 bases between. DNA for the CDR3: TGTGCCAGCAGTCGAACGGGGTTGGGCACCGGGGAGCTGTTTTTT. Protein: CASSRTGLGTGELFF.

This clone was seen just once. The chain couples TRBV6-6 to TRBJ2-7; D is unresolved. The CDR3 is 14 amino acids. The V end was cut by 0 bases, the J end by 1 base, with 7 bases between. Per the germline V gene, CDR1 is MNHNY and CDR2 is SVGAGI (reference sequence). CDR3 amino acids: CASSYSTRSYEQYV. The CDR3 bases are TGTGCCAGCAGTTACTCGACAAGGTCCTACGAGCAGTACGTC.

The J gene is TRBJ2-3, the V gene TRBV9; 8 positions agree with TRBD2. Germline trimming cut 3 bases from V and 2 bases from J; bases unmatched to any gene: 8. From germline, CDR1 is SGDLS and CDR2 YYNGEE. The CDR3 length is 16 residues. The chain's CDR3 is CASSASGSPSTDTQYF. The DNA of the CDR3 is TGTGCCAGCAGCGCTAGCGGGTCCCCTTCCACAGATACGCAGTATTTT. The full variable domain, rest sourced from reference TRBV9 and TRBJ2-3, is DSGVTQTPKHLITATGQRVTLRCSPRSGDLSVYWYQQSLDQGLQFLIQYYNGEERAKGNILERFSAQQFPDLHSELNLSSLELGDSALYFCASSASGSPSTDTQYFGPGTRLTVL.

V and J are TRBV6-5 and TRBJ2-1; 11 nucleotides agree with TRBD2. CDR3 size: 15 residues. The V gene's germline CDR1 is MNHEY and CDR2 SVGAGI. J was trimmed by 6 bases and V by 4 bases; bases with no gene match: 5. CDR3 amino acids: CASSSVAGGLNEQFF. The CDR3 DNA is TGTGCCAGCAGTTCGGTAGCGGGAGGGCTCAATGAGCAGTTCTTC.

This chain uses TRBV7-3 with TRBJ2-3; D possibly corresponds to TRBD1 (7 bases). Germline CDR1 and CDR2: SGHTA and FQGTGA. V lost 5 bases and J lost 5, with 20 bases in between. The CDR3 totals 16 residues. CDR3: CASSLTAGQPGDTQYF. The CDR3 DNA sequence: TGTGCCAGCAGCCTTACGGCGGGACAGCCGGGAGATACGCAGTATTTT.

The chain employs TRBV5-4 and TRBJ1-2; maybe TRBD1 (6 bases). The CDR3 has 14 amino acids. Germline lookup yields CDR1 SGHNT and CDR2 YYREEE (reference sequence). Trimming pared 1 base from V and 4 bases from J, leaving 11 bases between. CDR3 in amino acids: CASSLWEGVYGYTF. Written as DNA, the CDR3 is TGTGCCAGCAGCTTGTGGGAGGGGGTCTATGGCTACACCTTC.

V and J are TRBV7-9 and TRBJ2-7, with 8 bases aligning to TRBD1. V lost 1 base, J lost 5 bases, and 7 bases stayed unmatched. The length of the CDR3 is 15 residues. Per the germline V gene, CDR1 is SEHNR and CDR2 is FQNEAQ (reference sequence). The CDR3 loop is CASSLGTGGKNEQYF. Written as DNA, the CDR3 is TGTGCCAGCAGCTTAGGAACAGGGGGTAAGAACGAGCAGTACTTC.

This clone was detected once. The genes are TRBV2 and TRBJ2-5, with 7 bases aligning to TRBD1. With V trimmed by 6 bases and J by 2 bases, 3 bases remained unmatched. The CDR3 has 13 amino acids. Looked up from germline, CDR1 is SNHLY and CDR2 is FYNNEI. The CDR3 here is CASSPQGQETQYF. The CDR3 DNA reads TGTGCCAGCAGCCCACAGGGGCAAGAGACCCAGTACTTC.

To note about this clone: Other nucleotide sequences from this sample produce the same CDR3. This chain uses TRBV19 with TRBJ2-1; no firm D call. Germline V gives CDR1 LNHDA, CDR2 SQIVND (reference sequence). The CDR3 consists of 13 residues. Trimming pared 3 bases from V and 4 bases from J, leaving 7 bases between. The CDR3 is CASSMNGYNEQFF. CDR3 DNA: TGTGCCAGTAGTATGAACGGGTACAATGAGCAGTTCTTC.

The V gene is TRBV7-2, the J gene TRBJ2-5, with 7 bases fitting TRBD1. With V trimmed by 0 bases and J by 1 base, 2 bases remained unmatched. The CDR3 is 15 amino acids. The germline V gene encodes CDR1 SGHTA and CDR2 FQGNSA. This CDR3 reads CASSLANRGQETQYF. The CDR3 DNA reads TGTGCCAGCAGCTTAGCGAACAGGGGCCAAGAGACCCAGTACTTC.

The CDR3 sequence is CASSPRLTVYNEQFF. The CDR3 bases are TGTGCCAGCAGCCCCCGACTAACGGTCTACAATGAGCAGTTCTTC. The chain joins TRBV3-1 (or the pseudogene TRBV3-2) to TRBJ2-1; tentative D call: TRBD2 (5 bases). This CDR3 spans 15 amino acids. The germline gives CDR1 LGHDT, CDR2 YNNKEL (reference sequence). The V and J ends lost 4 bases and 3 bases respectively, with 13 bases between them.

V is TRBV7-2 and J is TRBJ1-2; the match to TRBD1 covers 7 bases. V gave up 5 bases and J gave up 8 bases; unmatched junction bases: 14. This CDR3 is built from 15 residues. CDR1 and CDR2 from the germline V gene are SGHTA and FQGNSA. CDR3 nucleotides: TGTGCCAGCAGCCCCTATGGCTGGACAGGAGCAGGCTACACCTTC. Translated: CASSPYGWTGAGYTF. Full variable domain (missing parts from reference TRBV7-2 and TRBJ1-2): GAGVSQSPSNKVTEKGKDVELRCDPISGHTALYWYRQSLGQGLEFLIYFQGNSAPDKSGLPSDRFSAERTGGSVSTLTIQRTQQEDSAVYLCASSPYGWTGAGYTFGSGTRLTVV.

The gene calls are TRBV3-1 (or the pseudogene TRBV3-2) and TRBJ2-5; 7 bases line up with TRBD1. The CDR3 length is 13 residues. V shed 6 bases and J 5 bases; nucleotides not matched to a gene: 6. The germline gives CDR1 LGHDT, CDR2 YNNKEL (reference sequence). CDR3 nucleotide sequence: TGTGCCAGCAGACCGACAGGGACGGAGACCCAGTACTTC. It translates to CASRPTGTETQYF.

The table lists this clone with a few counts. The V call is TRBV2, the J call TRBJ2-7; weak D call: TRBD1 (6 bases). The length of the CDR3 is 14 residues. With 4 bases removed from V and 7 bases from J, the gap between germline ends came to 17 bases. CDR1 and CDR2 from the germline V gene are SNHLY and FYNNEI. CDR3 sequence (DNA): TGTGCCAGCAGTGGGGATGTGTGGGGGCGGGAGCAGTACGTC. It is translated as CASSGDVWGREQYV.

The chain is built from TRBV19 and TRBJ2-4; perhaps TRBD2 as D (6 bases). CDR1 is LNHDA and CDR2 is SQIVND in the germline V gene (reference sequence). The CDR3 is 14 residues long. V gave up 7 bases and J gave up 6 bases, with 16 bases separating them. This CDR3 reads CASKDGGLRNIQYF. CDR3 nucleotide sequence: TGTGCCAGTAAAGATGGGGGACTTAGAAACATTCAGTACTTC.

This chain connects TRBV19 to TRBJ1-5, with 8 nucleotides matching TRBD1. Germline CDR1 reads LNHDA; CDR2 reads SQIVND (reference sequence). The CDR3 sequence is 16 residues long. J gave up 4 bases and V 5 bases, and 10 bases lay outside the gene matches. The CDR3 spells CASSQGTGIQNQPQHF. CDR3 coding DNA: TGTGCCAGTAGTCAAGGGACAGGCATACAGAATCAGCCCCAGCATTTT.

The table lists this clone with a count of one. J is TRBJ1-1 and V is TRBV7-8; D ambiguous. Germline V gene lookup returns CDR1 SGHVS and CDR2 FQNEAQ. This CDR3 is 17 amino acids long. The V and J ends lost 2 bases and 2 bases respectively, with 18 bases between them. The DNA for the CDR3 is TGTGCCAGCAGCTTATCGCGGATAGGCACGGCTAACACTGAAGCTTTCTTT. It translates to CASSLSRIGTANTEAFF.